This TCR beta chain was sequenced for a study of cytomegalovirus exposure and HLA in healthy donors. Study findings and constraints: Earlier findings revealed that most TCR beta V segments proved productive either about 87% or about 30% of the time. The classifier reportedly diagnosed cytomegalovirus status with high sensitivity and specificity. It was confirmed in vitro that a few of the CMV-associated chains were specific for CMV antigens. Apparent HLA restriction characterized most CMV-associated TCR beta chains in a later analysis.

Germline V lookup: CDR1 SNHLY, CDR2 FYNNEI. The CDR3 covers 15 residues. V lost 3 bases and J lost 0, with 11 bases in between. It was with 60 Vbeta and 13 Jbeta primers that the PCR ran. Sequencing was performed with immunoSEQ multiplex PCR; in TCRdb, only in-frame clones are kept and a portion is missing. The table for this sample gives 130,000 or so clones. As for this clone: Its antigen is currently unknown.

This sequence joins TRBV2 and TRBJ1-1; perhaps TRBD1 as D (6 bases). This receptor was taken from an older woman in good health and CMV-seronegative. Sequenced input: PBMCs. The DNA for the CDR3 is TGTGCCAGCAGTGAGGACAGCTCAATGAACACTGAAGCTTTCTTT. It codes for CASSEDSSMNTEAFF.